This T cell receptor beta chain emerged from a study of regulatory T cells in long-lasting Graves disease. Study results and limitations: Newly diagnosed Graves' patients exceeded persistent ones in TCR diversity.

The time point here: persistent/refractory GD, antithyroid drugs over 5 years with positive TRAb. PBMC RNA served as the TCR library source. Comment on this clonotype: The antigen is unknown.

The CDR3 is 16 residues long. Germline-derived CDR1 and CDR2 are KGHSH and LQKENI. V was clipped by 2 bases and J by 0 bases, with 11 bases between them. Construction of the TCR beta libraries employed iRepertoire HTBI primers in conjunction with Arm-PCR of CDR3 regions. TCRdb re-analysed the multiplex PCR reads in MiXCR, keeping a single row per CDR3 protein. Among more than 350,000 distinct CDR3 sequences listed, 21% were seen once. Sequenced here: peripheral blood mononuclear cells (PBMCs), sampled when the disease was refractory, from a patient treated with antithyroid drugs. This clonotype was sampled from a female donor with Graves disease. The chain combines TRBV18 with TRBJ1-3; TRBD1 might be the D (6 bases). CDR3: CASSPGQTISGNTIYF. DNA for the CDR3: TGTGCCAGCTCACCAGGACAGACCATCTCTGGAAACACCATATATTTT.